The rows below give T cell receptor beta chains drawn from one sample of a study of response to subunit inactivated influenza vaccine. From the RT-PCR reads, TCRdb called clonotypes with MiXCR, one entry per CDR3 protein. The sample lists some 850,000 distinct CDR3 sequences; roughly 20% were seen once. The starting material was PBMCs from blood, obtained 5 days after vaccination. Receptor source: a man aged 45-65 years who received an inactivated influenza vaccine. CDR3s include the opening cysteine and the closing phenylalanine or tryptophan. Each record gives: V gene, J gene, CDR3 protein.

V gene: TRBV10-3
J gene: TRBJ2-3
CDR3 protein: CAISESRDTQYF

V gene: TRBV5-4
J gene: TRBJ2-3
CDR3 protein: CSSASGTTDTQYF

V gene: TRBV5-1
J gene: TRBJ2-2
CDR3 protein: CASSSGRSGELFF

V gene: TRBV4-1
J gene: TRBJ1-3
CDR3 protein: CASSQEVTVRNTIYF

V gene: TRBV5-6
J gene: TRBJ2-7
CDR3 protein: CASSLGPAGREQYF

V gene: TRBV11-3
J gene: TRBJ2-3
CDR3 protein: CASSAPWSDTQYF

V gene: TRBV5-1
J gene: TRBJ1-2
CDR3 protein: CASSLSPRGANYGYTF

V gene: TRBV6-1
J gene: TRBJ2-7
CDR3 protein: CASSDRAGRSYEQYF

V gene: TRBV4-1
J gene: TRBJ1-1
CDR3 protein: CASSPGRGWEAFF

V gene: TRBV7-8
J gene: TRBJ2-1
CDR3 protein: CASSLDRLAGAGEQFF

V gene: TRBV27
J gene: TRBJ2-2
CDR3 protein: CASSLSSRGAVSNTGELFF

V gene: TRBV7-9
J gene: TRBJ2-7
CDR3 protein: CASSLPGGSYEQYF

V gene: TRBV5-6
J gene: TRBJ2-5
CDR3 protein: CASKGGTDSGTQYF

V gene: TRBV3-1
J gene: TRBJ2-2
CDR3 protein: CASSQVIPGELFF

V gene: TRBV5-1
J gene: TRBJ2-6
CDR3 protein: CASSLRGALAGANVLTF

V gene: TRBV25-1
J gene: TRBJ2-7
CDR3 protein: CASSEWDGTSYEQYF

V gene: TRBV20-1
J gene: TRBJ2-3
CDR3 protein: CSAISGNTDTQYF